Listed below are T cell receptor beta chains from one sample, sequenced in a study of Ad26.COV2.S vaccination and SARS-CoV-2 variants. Profiling relied on immunoSEQ multiplex PCR, and the TCRdb table lists in-frame clones only, not all of them. The table has roughly 350,000 clones, more than 85% seen once. Sample: peripheral blood, taken in a trial of Ad26.COV2.S vaccine versus placebo. Receptors were obtained from a person aged 18-60 years who received the Ad26.COV2.S COVID-19 vaccine or a placebo. Both conserved end residues are part of each CDR3. The order of the fields is V gene, CDR3 length, CDR3 protein.

TRBV28	16	CASSPGGAGEGYEQYF
TRBV19	11	CASSRGDGYTF
TRBV11-2	14	CASSSGTGVYEQYF
TRBV29-1	14	CSVSASGASRELFF
TRBV6-5	15	CASRDSTSGANVLTF
TRBV20-1	14	CSASVGYQDQPQHF
TRBV4-2	17	CASSTRQGGSRNTEAFF
TRBV7-9	12	CASTSGGSEQFF
TRBV6-1	15	CASSEAGSSNSPLHF
TRBV14	17	CASSQDLIGQGADTQYF
TRBV5-1	15	CASSLGPGGQETQYF
TRBV19	15	CASSIGVAGTYEQYF
TRBV5-1	13	CASRALLDHEQFF
TRBV28	12	CASSPPGEPQHF
TRBV7-9	12	CASSIGAGGYTF
TRBV3-1/TRBV3-2	14	CASSRKRDTGELFF
TRBV18	15	CASSPRGRTNTEAFF
TRBV15	13	CATSRDWLGKAFF
TRBV10-3	15	CAISPGTGVNYGYTF
TRBV6-1	14	CASSWGQNNQPQHF
TRBV25-1	15	CASSGFDSTNEKLFF
TRBV3-1/TRBV3-2	14	CASSLAPSGNTIYF
TRBV27	15	CASSRAYGGPYEQYF
TRBV7-6	14	CASSLTSGTDTQYF
TRBV19	14	CASSWTGSYNEQFF